The T cell receptor beta chain described here comes from a study of CD8 T cells in Susac syndrome. CD8+ and CD4+ T cells from blood underwent TCR beta sequencing, which was carried out in a high-throughput format. The controls, all healthy donors, were matched for age and sex. Bulk CD8+ and CD4+ cells came from magnetic negative isolation; CD8+ TEMRA by FACS. A quantity of roughly 0.5 to 1 ug RNA underwent reverse transcription using random hexamers. A multiplex approach, immunoSEQ multiplex PCR, amplified TCR beta CDR3 across 54 Vbeta and 13 Jbeta. MiXCR was run by TCRdb on the immunoSEQ multiplex PCR reads, yielding one entry per CDR3 protein. The sample consists of about 110,000 distinct CDR3 sequences, around 95% of them appearing once. The CDR3 runs to 16 residues. The germline V and J ends were trimmed by 0 bases and 0 bases, with 12 bases remaining between them. Germline CDR1 is LGHDT and CDR2 is YNNKEL (reference sequence).

The TCR was taken from a human donor in good health. Specimen: CD4+ T cells from PBMCs. The chain is built from TRBV3-1 and TRBJ2-7, with a weak D call TRBD2 (6 bases). CDR3: CASSQEGGRSSYEQYF. The CDR3 region has the DNA TGTGCCAGCAGCCAAGAGGGAGGACGGTCCTCCTACGAGCAGTACTTC.